This T cell receptor (beta chain) derives from a study of OX40 agonist ivuxolimab in advanced cancers. Study-level background: Ivuxolimab was a fully human IgG2 agonistic monoclonal antibody targeting the costimulatory receptor OX40 (CD134). Intravenous ivuxolimab was administered to patients every 2 weeks at six dose levels: 0.01, 0.1, 0.3, 1.5, 3 and 10 mg/kg. Of the approximately 50 dose-escalation patients, hepatocellular carcinoma was present in around 19, melanoma in roughly 15, renal cell carcinoma in 9 and head and neck cancer in 9. A male proportion of 70% to 90% and a mean age of approximately 55 years, ranging from roughly 23 to 79, were recorded for the dose-escalation cohort. Patients were allowed to have had prior anti-PD-1, anti-PD-L1 or anti-CTLA-4 therapy, and around 37% of the dose-escalation patients had previously received checkpoint inhibitors. Partial responses occurred in three dose-escalation patients: two with cutaneous melanoma and one with hepatocellular carcinoma. Peripheral TCRbeta sequencing was intended to test whether TCR sequence diversity was altered and clonal T-cell expansion was caused by ivuxolimab. The monotherapy dose-escalation portion (N of about 50 patients) of the phase I ivuxolimab trial is reported in the paper. Broad study findings and their caveats: In partial responders in the 0.1-3.0 mg/kg groups, normalized peripheral clonal expansion was found to be among the lowest, especially among CD8+ T cells. At doses of 0.1 to 3.0 mg/kg, clonal expansion of both CD4+ and CD8+ T cells in blood was seen between baseline and week 6. Low levels of normalized T-cell clonal expansion were also shown by some nonresponding patients. After ivuxolimab, expanded clones were on average more numerous among CD8+ T cells than among CD4+ T cells. Antigen specificity was not determined for the clonally expanded peripheral T cells.

In regard to this clone: Its specific antigen is unknown. No much larger clone exists at a distance of one base, and base qualities are not known.

The trial excluded patients who had a history of autoimmune disease or who were on systemic immunosuppression. Peripheral blood for TCR sequencing was collected from all dose cohorts at baseline, on cycle 4 day 1, and on cycle 7 day 1. The samples were drawn from a first-in-human, open-label, multicenter phase I dose-escalation trial of ivuxolimab. Adults with locally advanced or metastatic melanoma, renal cell, hepatocellular, or head and neck squamous cell carcinoma were enrolled in the trial. Before TCR sequencing, CD4+ and CD8+ T cells were separately sorted from peripheral blood. Genomic DNA was extracted from sorted cells for sequencing of the TCRbeta CDR3 region. The immunoSEQ Assay was used for sequencing of TCRbeta CDR3 regions. This is the immuneACCESS table as TCRdb keeps it, with only in-frame sequences that have V and J called. A part of the clones is gone; compared with another copy, unresolved V genes explain less than half, and the rest is unexplained. This sample has roughly 87,000 clones in its table, and under 95% of those were observed once. Together, the top ten hold 0.6% to 0.75% of the sample.

The CDR3 has 12 amino acids, counting the end cysteine and phenylalanine. The DNA shown is the 36-base CDR3, in frame from base 1. Deletion took 2 bases off V and 2 bases off J, with a span of 3 bases between the germline ends. Sequences SEHNR (CDR1) and FQNEAQ (CDR2) are obtained from the germline V gene (reference sequence). Sequencing was performed on CD4+ or CD8+ T cells sorted from blood, taken in a trial of the OX40 agonist ivuxolimab. This clonotype was sampled from an adult with an advanced solid tumor such as melanoma, head and neck, liver or kidney cancer. Rearrangement joined TRBV7-9 to TRBJ2-5; there is no confident call for the D gene. The CDR3 corresponds to CASSLLQETQYF. The DNA sequence is given as TGTGCCAGCAGCTTATTACAAGAGACCCAGTACTTC.